Described below is a single T cell receptor beta chain sequence and its context. It lacks a known antigen. No base quality information exists; no much larger clone differs at one position. These data come from a study of T cell responses to AZD1222 COVID-19 vaccine (dated by TCRdb to 2020 to 2022). In terms of the full investigation: Because spike-specific TCR depth and breadth did not differ between the two schedules, AZD1222 recipients who got a second dose at roughly 4 weeks were pooled with those who got a second dose at roughly 12 weeks. A total of approximately 250 trial participants underwent TCR sequencing, of whom under 220 had received two doses of AZD1222 and around 25 had received two doses of the MenACWY control vaccine. Trial participants were enrolled by age into 18-55, 56-69 and 70-plus year subgroups, with about 150, 28 and 57 TCR-sequenced participants respectively. Findings and caveats that apply to the study as a whole: CD4 TCRs associated with the vaccine covered the entire spike protein, and the dominant responses were in regions 160-218 and 743-854. The 56-69-year group was small, and its depth increase did not reach significance, likely because of low power. Participants were mostly white British and included more females than males, and it was suggested by the authors that clonal diversity may have been underestimated. Because no samples from the day 14 peak response were available, repertoires could be characterized only after the peak T cell response. After two AZD1222 doses, spike-specific TCR breadth and depth were significantly higher than at day 0 and than in MenACWY recipients. Reportedly, close to half of the unique spike-specific TCRs recognized epitopes lying outside the regions that are mutated in the B.1.351 and B.1.1.7 variants. Conclusions about previously exposed vaccinees are limited because only six or seven AZD1222 recipients were SARS-CoV-2 seropositive at baseline.

The CDR3 has 16 amino acids, counting the end cysteine and phenylalanine. Of all the DNA, just the CDR3 is kept, 48 bases in frame from base 1. The germline V gene sets CDR1 to MNHEY and CDR2 to SVGEGT. Trimming costs V 0 bases and J 0 bases, and their ends lie 10 bases apart. The time point label for this specimen denotes: baseline before first vaccination. The vaccinee samples were drawn from two UK trials, COV001 and COV002, one of which was a single-blind randomized controlled phase 2/3 trial testing AZD1222 (ChAdOx1 nCoV-19) in healthy adults. For TCRbeta chain sequencing, PBMC samples were collected from trial participants at day 0 and at day 28 after the second dose. The CDR3 regions of human TCRbeta chains were subjected to immunosequencing. Per the source publication's procedure: Repertoire TCRs were matched against a reference library of SARS-CoV-2-specific TCRs generated with the MIRA antigen-specificity platform. Breadth was defined as the fraction of unique TCRs that were SARS-CoV-2-associated. Depth was defined as the fraction of total T cells that were SARS-CoV-2-associated. Each spike-specific TCR was assigned to its reactive spike region and to a CD4 or CD8 class using the MIRA data. Log10-transformed breadth and depth values were compared by one-way ANOVA with Sidak's multiple comparisons tests. The table comes from immuneACCESS by way of TCRdb, which keeps in-frame sequences with V and J called. Part of the clones is missing from these tables; in studies checked, under half for an unresolved V gene and the rest for unknown reasons. The DNA was the basis for D and trimming; V, J and clone size are from that table. The sample table holds some 110,000 clones, of which 88% were seen once. Over 8.5% of the sample is taken by the ten largest.

The origin of this receptor is an adult in good health. This receptor chain uses TRBV6-2 or TRBV6-3 and TRBJ2-3, with no reliable assignment of the D segment. The sample was peripheral blood, taken on day 0 of AZD1222 vaccination. The nucleotide sequence is TGTGCCAGCAGTTACTCGAGACCAGATAGCACAGATACGCAGTATTTT. Its amino acids are CASSYSRPDSTDTQYF.